This T cell receptor beta chain was observed in a study of blood T cell repertoires in COVID-19. TCRdb's copy holds only in-frame clones and misses some; the assay was immunoSEQ multiplex PCR. The sample contains 140,000 to 150,000 clones, over 65% of which appear only once. The germline V and J ends were trimmed by 4 bases and 4 bases, with 14 bases remaining between them. Germline V gene lookup returns CDR1 SGHRS and CDR2 YFSETQ. This CDR3 spans 15 amino acids. Sequencing was done on a sample of PBMCs or T cells enriched from blood (not recorded which). This clonotype was obtained from a woman in her forties or fifties who had recovered from COVID-19. The chain is built from TRBV5-1 and TRBJ2-2; weak D call: TRBD2 (6 bases). The CDR3 DNA reads TGCGCCAGCAGCGCCGGGAGCACAGTCACCGGGGAGCTGTTTTTT. Its protein is CASSAGSTVTGELFF.